Detailed here is one TCR beta chain. Its antigen remains unidentified. The data are from a study of cytomegalovirus exposure and HLA in healthy donors. Study outcomes and limitations: Indistinguishability led to the exclusion of some V segments, TRBV6-2 and TRBV6-3 included. In vitro work confirmed that a few CMV-associated chains recognize CMV antigens. A prior analysis recorded that most TCR beta V segments were productive about 87% or about 30% of the time.

60 Vbeta and 13 Jbeta primers were used in PCR. Using immunoSEQ multiplex PCR, the repertoire was profiled, and TCRdb retains in-frame clones only, with some absent. Among 95,000 to 150,000 clones listed, roughly four fifths were seen once. Nominally healthy donors were sampled, though unrecorded immune exposures were likely. Germline V gene data show CDR1 as SGHTA and CDR2 as FQGNSA. V lost 5 bases, J lost 0 bases, and 15 bases lay in between. The CDR3 is made up of 16 amino acids. The chain carries TRBV7-2 and TRBJ2-3, with D possibly matching TRBD2 (6 bases). The clonotype originates from a woman aged 30 to 39 in good health and CMV-seropositive. The sequenced material came from PBMCs. The CDR3 DNA reads TGTGCCAGCAGCCAGCGGGCGGGATTTAGCACAGATACGCAGTATTTT. Its translation is CASSQRAGFSTDTQYF. The entire variable domain, with the rest obtained from reference TRBV7-2 and TRBJ2-3, is as follows: GAGVSQSPSNKVTEKGKDVELRCDPISGHTALYWYRQSLGQGLEFLIYFQGNSAPDKSGLPSDRFSAERTGGSVSTLTIQRTQQEDSAVYLCASSQRAGFSTDTQYFGPGTRLTVL.